Following are 11 T cell receptor beta chains from one sample sequenced in a study of spatial heterogeneity in lung cancer (dated by TCRdb to between 2018 and 2021). Study-level results and caveats: The tumor nonsynonymous mutation count correlated with the number of expanded intratumoral alpha and beta TCRs.

This sample's time point label indicates: sample taken at primary tumor resection. Antigens of these TCRs are unknown. Library prep was done by 5' RACE. The sequencing machine was a NextSeq 500. TCRdb handled the public reads itself, with Q25 trimming in fastp and clone calling in MiXCR, and kept productive beta chains. A single entry per CDR3 protein holds the most common genes and DNA from its merged rows. The sample yields more than 20,000 distinct CDR3 sequences; 5% to 7% were counted once. Clones ranked in the top ten supply about a tenth of the sample. The specimen comprised lung tumor tissue, sampled at surgery. Receptors originate from a male donor with early-stage non-small cell lung cancer.

In its sample, this clonotype was seen many times. The chain links TRBV29-1 to TRBJ2-3; the D call may be TRBD1 or TRBD2 (5 bases each). CDR3 length equals 13 residues. V gave up 3 bases and J gave up 3 bases, with 10 bases separating them. In germline, CDR1 is SQVTM, CDR2 ANQGSEA. The CDR3 sequence: CSVEERGTDTQYF. The CDR3 DNA sequence: TGCAGCGTTGAGGAGAGGGGAACAGATACGCAGTATTTT.

The rearrangement links TRBV18 to TRBJ1-5; D is undetermined. Between the trimmed V and J ends, which lost 5 bases and 0 bases, there was a span of 5 bases. The CDR3 length is 13 residues. Germline CDR1 reads KGHSH; CDR2 reads LQKENI. CDR3 sequence reads: CASSDDSNQPQHF. The CDR3 coding sequence is TGTGCCAGCTCAGACGATAGCAATCAGCCCCAGCATTTT. Combining the CDR3 with reference TRBV18 and TRBJ1-5 gives the whole variable domain NAGVMQNPRHLVRRRGQEARLRCSPMKGHSHVYWYRQLPEEGLKFMVYLQKENIIDESGMPKERFSAEFPKEGPSILRIQQVVRGDSAAYFCASSDDSNQPQHFGDGTRLSIL.

There are many counts of this clonotype. The chain recombines TRBV3-1 with TRBJ1-1; D remains ambiguous. Germline V lookup: CDR1 LGHDT, CDR2 YNNKEL (reference sequence). The CDR3 totals 12 residues. V lost 8 bases and J 0 bases, leaving 7 bases between the germline ends. CDR3 in amino acids: CASGKMNTEAFF. The CDR3 region has the DNA TGTGCCAGCGGTAAGATGAACACTGAAGCTTTCTTT.

In this sample, this clonotype turned up many times. The V gene is TRBV12-3 or TRBV12-4, the J gene TRBJ2-4, with D perhaps matching TRBD1 (5 bases). V lost 7 bases and J 5 bases, leaving 9 bases between the germline ends. CDR3 length: 12 amino acids. CDR3 nucleotide sequence: TGTGCCAGCAAGACGACAGAAAACATTCAGTACTTC. Translating it yields CASKTTENIQYF.

The chain joins TRBV12-3 or TRBV12-4 to TRBJ1-1; D gene uncertain. V lost 2 bases, J lost 4 bases, and 11 bases lay in between. The CDR3 is made up of 14 amino acids. CDR3 residues: CASSLNFQPTEAFF. Written as DNA, the CDR3 is TGTGCCAGCAGTTTAAACTTTCAGCCCACTGAAGCTTTCTTT.

About this clonotype itself: A single base separates this from a much larger clone, so it may be a read error. This chain joins TRBV5-6 and TRBJ1-5; D call uncertain. Trimming left V 1 base short and J 4 bases short, with 12 bases between. The germline V gene has CDR1 SGHDT and CDR2 YYEEEE. The length of the CDR3 is 15 residues. The CDR3 loop is CASSLRKVKNQPQHF. The CDR3 coding sequence is TGTGCCAGCAGCTTGAGGAAGGTAAAAAATCAGCCCCAGCATTTT. The full variable domain, in which reference TRBV5-6 and TRBJ1-5 provide the parts outside the CDR3, is DAGVTQSPTHLIKTRGQQVTLRCSPKSGHDTVSWYQQALGQGPQFIFQYYEEEERQRGNFPDRFSGHQFPNYSSELNVNALLLGDSALYLCASSLRKVKNQPQHFGDGTRLSIL.

This clonotype appeared many times. The J gene is TRBJ2-3, the V gene TRBV27; TRBD2 agrees at 12 bases. V shed 5 bases, J shed 2 bases, and the junction held 5 bases outside the gene matches. Germline V gene sequence: CDR1 MNHEY, CDR2 SMNVEV (reference sequence). This CDR3 is built from 16 residues. The CDR3 DNA reads TGTGCCAGCAGTACCGGACTAGCGGGGTACACAGATACGCAGTATTTT. It yields the protein CASSTGLAGYTDTQYF.

This clonotype appeared many times. V usage is TRBV25-1 and J usage is TRBJ2-1; no definite D call. This CDR3 contains 12 residues. Deletions cut 5 bases from V and 8 bases from J, with 10 bases between. Germline V CDR1 and CDR2: MGHDK, SYGVNS. The CDR3 nucleotides read TGTGCCAGCAGTTTGGGGTACGATGAGCAGTTCTTC. This codes for CASSLGYDEQFF.

This clonotype was counted ten times or more. CDR3 region: CSARTRDTYEQYF. In nucleotides, the CDR3 is TGCAGTGCTAGAACGAGGGACACCTACGAGCAGTACTTC. This chain connects TRBV20-1 to TRBJ2-7, with a tentative D call TRBD1 (6 bases). The CDR3 is made up of 13 amino acids. Germline CDR1 is DFQATT and CDR2 is SNEGSKA (reference sequence). The V end was cut by 2 bases, the J end by 2 bases, with 10 bases between.

This clonotype was observed once. Possible read error: a much larger clone is one base away. The V call is TRBV11-2, the J call TRBJ2-7; no clear D. Germline lookup yields CDR1 SGHAT and CDR2 FQNNGV. The CDR3 has 14 residues. This CDR3 is CAGSFQVDSYEQYF. The CDR3 region has the DNA TGTGCCGGCAGCTTCCAGGTTGACTCCTACGAGCAGTACTTC.

This clonotype has ten or more counts. The chain combines TRBV29-1 with TRBJ2-7; 10 nucleotides agree with TRBD1. This CDR3 region has 12 residues. V dropped 6 bases and J dropped 6; count of bases not matched to a gene: 5. In germline, CDR1 is SQVTM, CDR2 ANQGSEA. This CDR3 is CSVRTGGGEQYF. CDR3 DNA sequence: TGCAGCGTGAGGACAGGGGGGGGCGAGCAGTACTTC.